The 32 T cell receptor beta chains given below trace back to one sample, sequenced in a study of T cells in Graves' hyperthyroidism and ophthalmopathy. Researchers took RNA transcripts and amplified the TCR beta CDR3 regions from them. The primer set for the first-round RT-PCR of the TCR CDR3 was HTBI. Using its own MiXCR run on the multiplex PCR reads, TCRdb lists one record per CDR3 protein. The sample shows hundreds of thousands of distinct CDR3 sequences, approximately 44% of them seen only once. Input material: peripheral blood or thyroid tissue (not recorded which). These receptors all stem from a woman younger than 30 with Graves' hyperthyroidism.

This rearrangement joins TRBV10-3 to TRBJ2-5, with D possibly matching TRBD1 (6 bases). Gene TRBJ2-1 matches the end of the DNA better, so the J call may be wrong. Germline values: CDR1 ENHRY, CDR2 SYGVKD. The CDR3 extends over 13 amino acids. The CDR3 sequence is CAISEAPGDEQFF. The CDR3 coding sequence is TGTGCCATCAGTGAGGCCCCAGGGGATGAGCAGTTCTTC.

V is TRBV5-2 and J is TRBJ2-3. TRBV5-2 is designated a pseudogene. This CDR3 has 15 amino acids. Here the CDR3 reads CASSDHGPGTDTQYF. CDR3 DNA: TGTGCCAGCAGTGATCACGGTCCTGGCACAGATACGCAGTATTTT.

J is TRBJ1-2 and V is TRBV2; 7 nucleotides match TRBD1. Germline V CDR1 and CDR2: SNHLY, FYNNEI. The CDR3 contains 14 residues. The junction had 9 bases not matched to a gene; V was cut back by 7 bases and J by 4 bases. The chain's CDR3 is CASKVEGAGYGYTF. CDR3 nucleotide sequence: TGTGCCAGCAAGGTTGAGGGGGCGGGCTATGGCTACACCTTC.

For this clonotype: It may be a read error: a sequence one base away is much more abundant. The CDR3 reads CASSETAGTGELFF. The CDR3 coding sequence is TGTGCCAGCAGTGAGACGGCGGGCACCGGGGAGCTGTTTTTT. The V call is TRBV6-1, the J call TRBJ2-2; D is possibly TRBD2 (5 bases). From germline, CDR1 is MNHNS and CDR2 SASEGT. This CDR3 has 14 residues. V shed 3 bases and J shed 4 bases, with 9 bases lying between them.

This clonotype has just a few counts. This sequence joins TRBV29-1 and TRBJ2-2; 8 bases agree with TRBD2. V was pared by 8 bases and J by 5 bases, with 7 bases of the junction left unmatched. Germline CDR1 and CDR2: SQVTM and ANQGSEA. This CDR3 has 13 residues. CDR3 nucleotide sequence: TGCAGCCTTCGGATAGCGGGAACCGGGGAGCTGTTTTTT. Protein: CSLRIAGTGELFF.

The chain couples TRBV24-1 to TRBJ1-2, with D tentatively TRBD1 (5 bases). This CDR3 region has 12 residues. Germline values: CDR1 KGHDR, CDR2 SFDVKD. Between the trimmed V and J ends, which lost 11 bases and 4 bases, there was a span of 13 bases. CDR3 sequence: CASREGIYGYTF. The CDR3 DNA sequence: TGTGCCAGCAGGGAAGGGATCTATGGCTACACCTTC.

There are a few counts of this clonotype. V and J are TRBV2 and TRBJ2-5; TRBD1 might be the D (5 bases). V was cut by 1 base and J by 2 bases, with 8 bases left in between. CDR1 SNHLY and CDR2 FYNNEI come from the germline V gene. The CDR3 consists of 14 residues. CDR3 sequence (DNA): TGTGCCAGCAGTGAAGTGGGGCGACAAGAGACCCAGTACTTC. This sequence encodes CASSEVGRQETQYF.

Concerning this clonotype: A much more abundant neighbour one base away suggests this may be a read error. The CDR3 reads CASSLEHSVYGYTF. In DNA form, the CDR3 reads TGCGCCAGCAGCTTGGAACATTCGGTCTATGGCTACACCTTC. The chain carries TRBV5-1 and TRBJ1-2; D is ambiguous. This CDR3 spans 14 amino acids. Trimming stripped 0 bases from V and 4 bases from J, with 10 bases between. Germline lookup yields CDR1 SGHRS and CDR2 YFSETQ. Full variable domain (remainder filled in from reference TRBV5-1 and TRBJ1-2): KAGVTQTPRYLIKTRGQQVTLSCSPISGHRSVSWYQQTPGQGLQFLFEYFSETQRNKGNFPGRFSGRQFSNSRSEMNVSTLELGDSALYLCASSLEHSVYGYTFGSGTRLTVV.

The V gene is TRBV7-3, the J gene TRBJ1-2; the D is unclear. The CDR3 runs 11 residues. Germline V CDR1 and CDR2: SGHTA, FQGTGA. CDR3 DNA sequence: TGTGCTAGAATGGGCAGCTATGGCTACACCTTC. Translating gives CARMGSYGYTF.

In regard to this clonotype: This CDR3 is missing its conserved last phenylalanine or tryptophan, likely due to a read error. This rearrangement joins TRBV13 to TRBJ1-2; TRBD1 is a possible D gene (6 bases). The germline gives CDR1 PRHDT, CDR2 FYEKMQ (reference sequence). With 6 bases removed from V and 8 bases from J, the gap between germline ends came to 16 bases. The CDR3 has 13 amino acids. The CDR3 sequence is CASSEGDGGGYTY. CDR3 nucleotides: TGTGCCAGCAGTGAGGGGGACGGCGGCGGCTACACCTAC.

The rearrangement joins TRBV15 to TRBJ1-4, with 9 bases fitting TRBD1. The CDR3 runs 15 residues. In germline, CDR1 is LNHNV, CDR2 YYDKDF (reference sequence). Trimming removed 5 bases from V and 6 bases from J; junction bases left unmatched: 7. The CDR3 loop reads CATSSTRDRDEKLFF. In DNA form, the CDR3 reads TGTGCCACCAGCTCAACCCGGGACAGGGATGAAAAACTGTTTTTT.

The chain carries TRBV29-1 and TRBJ2-5; TRBD1 is a possible D gene (5 bases). This CDR3 is built from 12 residues. In germline, CDR1 is SQVTM, CDR2 ANQGSEA. Trimming removed 8 bases at V and 4 bases at J, with 14 bases between. The CDR3 spells CSTAQAGETQYF. In DNA, the CDR3 is TGCAGCACAGCACAGGCCGGAGAGACCCAGTACTTC. The entire variable domain, with the rest obtained from reference TRBV29-1 and TRBJ2-5, is as follows: SAVISQKPSRDICQRGTSLTIQCQVDSQVTMMFWYRQQPGQSLTLIATANQGSEATYESGFVIDKFPISRPNLTFSTLTVSNMSPEDSSIYLCSTAQAGETQYFGPGTRLLVL.

As concerns this clonotype: Mismatch with germline at one junction end may stem from a read error. This chain connects TRBV7-3 to TRBJ2-7, with 10 bases lining up with TRBD2. This CDR3 has 14 amino acids. Germline values: CDR1 SGHTA, CDR2 FQGTGA. The CDR3 sequence: CASRKLAGVYEQYF. The CDR3 region has the DNA TGCGCCAGCAGGAAGCTAGCGGGAGTTTACGAGCAGTACTTC.

At least ten counts were recorded for this clonotype. This rearrangement joins TRBV10-3 to TRBJ2-7, with 7 bases matching TRBD2. The CDR3 is 14 amino acids. The ends lost 0 bases at V and 5 bases at J; junction bases unmatched: 4. The germline V gene has CDR1 ENHRY and CDR2 SYGVKD. The DNA of the CDR3 is TGTGCCATCAGTGAGTCCGTGGGGGGGAACGAGCAGTACTTC. Its protein product is CAISESVGGNEQYF.

This clonotype came up many times. This chain joins TRBV7-9 and TRBJ1-1; unclear D gene. V dropped 3 bases and J dropped 1 base, with 12 bases sitting between them. The V gene's germline CDR1 is SEHNR and CDR2 FQNEAQ (reference sequence). The CDR3 contains 15 residues. The CDR3 here is CASSLRVGRNTEAFF. The CDR3 nucleotides read TGTGCCAGCAGCTTGAGGGTAGGTCGGAACACTGAAGCTTTCTTT. The variable domain in full, with the rest retrieved from reference TRBV7-9 and TRBJ1-1, is DTGVSQNPRHKITKRGQNVTFRCDPISEHNRLYWYRQTLGQGPEFLTYFQNEAQLEKSRLLSDRFSAERPKGSFSTLEIQRTEQGDSAMYLCASSLRVGRNTEAFFGQGTRLTVV.

The chain couples TRBV6-1 to TRBJ2-2; D is perhaps TRBD2 (6 bases). Trimming cost V 7 bases and J 1 base, with 13 bases left between them. Germline CDR1 and CDR2: MNHNS and SASEGT. This CDR3 region has 15 residues. This chain's CDR3 is CASMITGRNTGELFF. The CDR3, as DNA: TGTGCCAGCATGATAACCGGGAGGAACACCGGGGAGCTGTTTTTT.

This sequence joins TRBV7-9 and TRBJ1-2; D gene unclear. CDR3 length: 14 amino acids. Germline CDR1 reads SEHNR; CDR2 reads FQNEAQ (reference sequence). V was clipped by 5 bases and J by 5 bases, with 15 bases between them. This CDR3 reads CASSARTDFYGYTF. CDR3 nucleotides: TGTGCCAGCAGCGCCCGGACCGACTTTTATGGCTACACCTTC.

The rearrangement joins TRBV25-1 to TRBJ2-7; possible D gene TRBD1, 6 bases. Trimming stripped 8 bases from V and 2 bases from J, with 16 bases between. Germline V CDR1 and CDR2: MGHDK, SYGVNS. The length of the CDR3 is 14 residues. CDR3 amino acids: CASVEQGTPYEQYF. The CDR3 DNA sequence: TGTGCCAGCGTCGAACAGGGTACCCCCTACGAGCAGTACTTC.

J is TRBJ1-2 and V is TRBV24-1, with D tentatively TRBD1 (5 bases). CDR1 KGHDR and CDR2 SFDVKD come from the germline V gene. The CDR3 sequence is 15 residues long. With 6 bases removed from V and 4 bases from J, the gap between germline ends came to 17 bases. The CDR3 sequence: CATSYRGQSGYGYTF. In nucleotides, the CDR3 is TGTGCCACCAGTTACCGCGGACAATCGGGCTATGGCTACACCTTC.

This clonotype was seen at least ten times. One end of the junction fails to match germline, which may point to a read error. V and J are TRBV5-1 and TRBJ1-1; unclear D gene. CDR1 SGHRS and CDR2 YFSETQ come from the germline V gene. CDR3 length: 14 residues. CDR3: CASSLDPANTEAFF. CDR3 sequence (DNA): TGTGCCAGCAGCTTAGATCCAGCGAACACTGAAGCTTTCTTT.

This clonotype was seen a handful of times. The V and J genes are TRBV19 and TRBJ1-1; D gene uncertain. V lost 3 bases, J lost 3 bases, and 8 bases lay in between. There are 13 residues in the CDR3. Germline CDR1 LNHDA, CDR2 SQIVND (reference sequence). In DNA, the CDR3 is TGTGCCAGTAGTATCGCGGGCCACACTGAAGCTTTCTTT. Amino acid sequence: CASSIAGHTEAFF.

In this sample, this clonotype turned up a few times. Written as DNA, the CDR3 is TGTGCCAGCAGTTTGAGAACCGCAACTAATGAAAAACTGTTTTTT. This translates into CASSLRTATNEKLFF. The chain joins TRBV25-1 to TRBJ1-4, with D hard to call. Germline CDR1 is MGHDK and CDR2 is SYGVNS. V shed 5 bases and J shed 0 bases, with 10 bases lying between them. The CDR3 totals 15 residues.

A few counts support this clonotype. The rearrangement joins TRBV7-3 to TRBJ2-2; 8 bases are shared with TRBD2. V lost 2 bases to trimming and J lost 2 bases; unmatched junction nucleotides: 4. The CDR3 consists of 16 residues. CDR1 SGHTA and CDR2 FQGTGA come from the germline V gene. The CDR3 DNA sequence: TGTGCCAGCAGCTTAGCTAGCGGGCCCAACACCGGGGAGCTGTTTTTT. Its protein is CASSLASGPNTGELFF.

This clonotype has just a few counts. The V and J genes are TRBV2 and TRBJ1-1, with 7 bases aligning to TRBD1. CDR3 length: 14 residues. In germline, CDR1 is SNHLY, CDR2 FYNNEI. J was trimmed by 3 bases and V by 4 bases; bases with no gene match: 5. Here the CDR3 reads CASSVQGGDTEAFF. The CDR3, as DNA: TGTGCCAGCAGTGTCCAGGGGGGTGACACTGAAGCTTTCTTT.

This rearrangement joins TRBV2 to TRBJ1-5; D is unresolved. Trimming shortened V by 8 bases and J by 1 base, and 12 bases separated the two germline ends. Germline V gives CDR1 SNHLY, CDR2 FYNNEI. The CDR3 totals 14 residues. CDR3 loop: CASLEGISNQPQHF. The CDR3 coding sequence is TGTGCCAGCTTGGAAGGGATAAGCAATCAGCCCCAGCATTTT.

This clonotype was found once. V and J are TRBV5-8 and TRBJ2-7; 9 bases map to TRBD1. From germline, CDR1 is SGHTS and CDR2 YDEGEE. CDR3 length equals 13 residues. CDR3 amino acids: CGHGTGPFYEQYF. CDR3 nucleotide sequence: TGTGGCCATGGGACAGGGCCTTTCTACGAGCAGTACTTC.

V and J are TRBV25-1 and TRBJ2-3; no firm D call. The CDR3 is 13 amino acids. CDR1 is MGHDK and CDR2 is SYGVNS in the germline V gene. V gave up 8 bases and J gave up 4 bases, with 13 bases separating them. The chain's CDR3 is CASGDQHADTQYF. In DNA, the CDR3 is TGTGCCAGCGGAGATCAACACGCAGATACGCAGTATTTT.

This chain joins TRBV9 and TRBJ1-1; the match to TRBD1 covers 10 bases. Germline V gene sequence: CDR1 SGDLS, CDR2 YYNGEE. CDR3 length: 14 amino acids. V was clipped by 4 bases and J by 4 bases; unmatched bases: 4. The CDR3 DNA follows: TGTGCCAGCAGCACCGGACAGGGGGGCACTGAAGCTTTCTTT. This encodes CASSTGQGGTEAFF.

The V call is TRBV2, the J call TRBJ1-1; D is undetermined. The germline CDR1 and CDR2 sequences are SNHLY and FYNNEI. CDR3 length: 12 residues. Trimming removed 5 bases from V and 11 bases from J, with 15 bases in between. CDR3 coding DNA: TGTGCCAGCAGTTTTAAAAACGGCGTGGCTTTCTTT. Translated: CASSFKNGVAFF.

V gene TRBV20-1 combines with J gene TRBJ1-5; 10 nucleotides match TRBD1. The CDR3 totals 13 residues. J gave up 6 bases and V 7 bases, and 6 bases lay outside the gene matches. Per germline, CDR1 DFQATT and CDR2 SNEGSKA (reference sequence). The CDR3 DNA reads TGCAGTGGAAAGACAGGGGGCCGTCAGCCCCAGCATTTT. Its protein is CSGKTGGRQPQHF.

V gene TRBV19 combines with J gene TRBJ1-1; D gene uncertain. V gave up 5 bases and J gave up 2 bases, with 9 bases separating them. The germline CDR1 and CDR2 sequences are LNHDA and SQIVND (reference sequence). The CDR3 is made up of 13 amino acids. CDR3 in amino acids: CASSHTLNTEAFF. For the CDR3, the DNA is TGTGCCAGTAGTCACACCTTAAACACTGAAGCTTTCTTT.

The J gene is TRBJ2-7, the V gene TRBV20-1; 7 nucleotides match TRBD2. CDR3 length equals 12 residues. The germline CDR1 and CDR2 sequences are DFQATT and SNEGSKA (reference sequence). Trimming took 3 bases from V and 4 from J; bases not matched to a gene: 3. The CDR3 sequence: CSASAGDYEQYF. DNA for the CDR3: TGCAGTGCTAGTGCGGGAGATTACGAGCAGTACTTC.